This T cell receptor (beta chain) was observed in a study of breast tumors, draining lymph nodes, adjacent tissues. Regarding the study as a whole: Tumor TCR diversity was below lymph nodes but above nontumor tissue. Tumor T cell lymph node origin was a supported hypothesis, not proven.

The CDR3 sequence is 14 residues long. Trimming took 4 bases from V and 5 from J; bases not matched to a gene: 5. Germline V lookup: CDR1 MDHEN, CDR2 SYDVKM. Many counts were recorded for this clonotype. Its antigen is currently unknown. TCRdb itself ran the multiplex PCR reads through MiXCR, one entry per CDR3 protein. The sample holds roughly 80,000 distinct CDR3 sequences, approximately 19% seen once. Samples came from axillary lymph nodes draining the breast cancer. This sequence originates from a female donor with breast cancer. Some clones in this sample may be carry-over from other donors' samples. The chain uses TRBV28 and TRBJ2-7, with 10 bases lining up with TRBD1. Source material: axillary lymph node tissue. The CDR3 nucleotides are TGTGCCAGCAGTTCGTCCGGGACAGGGGACGAGCAGTACTTC. Residues: CASSSSGTGDEQYF.